This T cell receptor beta chain was obtained from a study of cytomegalovirus exposure and HLA in healthy donors. The PCR had 60 Vbeta and 13 Jbeta primers. This table comes from immunoSEQ multiplex PCR, and its TCRdb copy is limited to in-frame clones, with some not included. This sample has 250,000 to 350,000 clones, with under 80% found just once. The V end lost 2 bases, the J end lost 4 bases, and 10 bases lay between the germline ends. The germline CDR1 and CDR2 sequences are SGHNT and YYREEE (reference sequence). CDR3 size: 13 residues. This clone has just one count. The rearrangement joins TRBV5-4 to TRBJ2-7; D remains ambiguous. Specimen: PBMCs. The TCR sequence derives from a female donor in good health and CMV-seronegative. The CDR3: CASSFPPSYEQYF. The CDR3 DNA follows: TGTGCCAGCAGCTTTCCTCCCTCTTACGAGCAGTACTTC.